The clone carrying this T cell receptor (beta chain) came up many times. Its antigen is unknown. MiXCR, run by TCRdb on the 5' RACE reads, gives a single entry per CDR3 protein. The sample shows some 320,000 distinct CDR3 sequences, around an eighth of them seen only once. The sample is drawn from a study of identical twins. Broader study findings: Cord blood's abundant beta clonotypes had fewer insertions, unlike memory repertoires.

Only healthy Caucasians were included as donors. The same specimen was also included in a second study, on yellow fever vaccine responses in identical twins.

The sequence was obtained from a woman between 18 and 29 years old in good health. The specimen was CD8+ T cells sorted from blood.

The chain's CDR3 is CASSDSGRAGNEQFF. As DNA, the CDR3 is TGTGCCAGCAGCGATAGCGGGAGGGCCGGGAATGAGCAGTTCTTC. J is TRBJ2-1 and V is TRBV12-3 or TRBV12-4, with 11 bases that match TRBD2. This CDR3 has 15 amino acids. V lost 6 bases and J lost 7; bases outside the gene matches: 8.